A single sample is the source of the 26 T cell receptor beta chains below, sequenced in a study of CD8 T cells in ankylosing spondylitis (dated by TCRdb to the late 2010s). Library method: 5' RACE. Sequenced using an Illumina HiSeq 2500. The public sequencing data were trimmed at Q25 with fastp and processed into clonotypes with MiXCR by TCRdb, which kept only in-frame beta chains. Here each entry gathers all rows of one CDR3 protein and keeps the most common genes and DNA. In all, the sample holds around 150,000 distinct CDR3 sequences, and about 6.7% of those were seen once. The top ten clones comprise around 12% of the sample. The sequencing input was blood, either unsorted or a sorted T cell fraction (not recorded which). The receptors here all came from a female donor with ankylosing spondylitis or in good health (not recorded which).

This clonotype was counted many times. The V call is TRBV27, the J call TRBJ2-7; D may be TRBD1 or TRBD2 (5 bases each). CDR1 and CDR2 (germline): MNHEY, SMNVEV (reference sequence). This CDR3 spans 15 amino acids. The V gene lost 7 bases and the J gene lost 0 bases, with 16 bases spanning the gap. The CDR3 loop is CASTTGTLSSYEQYF. The CDR3 DNA is TGTGCCAGCACAACCGGGACGCTGAGCTCCTACGAGCAGTACTTC.

Of note for this clonotype: Being one base from a much bigger clone, this may be a read error. The rearrangement links TRBV11-1 to TRBJ2-2; 8 nucleotides line up with TRBD2. The J segment lost 9 bases and the V segment lost 5 bases, leaving 20 bases of the junction unmatched. Germline V lookup: CDR1 SGHAT, CDR2 FQDESV (reference sequence). The CDR3 is made up of 18 amino acids. The CDR3 here is CASSQTAGSGGSSWELFF. Here the CDR3 DNA reads TGTGCCAGCAGCCAAACAGCTGGCAGCGGGGGATCAAGCTGGGAGCTGTTTTTT.

The sample holds many counts of this clonotype. The chain combines TRBV12-3 or TRBV12-4 with TRBJ1-6; D is undetermined. CDR3 size: 14 residues. V was shortened by 4 bases and J by 7 bases, with 11 bases between the two germline ends. The DNA of the CDR3 is TGTGCCAGCAGTTCGACACCGGGGAATTCACCCCTCCACTTT. Amino acids: CASSSTPGNSPLHF.

To note about this clonotype: A read error may produce the germline difference seen at one junction end. V gene TRBV7-7 combines with J gene TRBJ2-7, with D maybe TRBD1 (6 bases). The CDR3 runs to 13 residues. The germline gives CDR1 SSHAT, CDR2 FNYEAQ (reference sequence). The CDR3 coding sequence is TGTGCTAGCAGCCCGGACAGAAACTACGAGCAGTACTTC. This gives the protein CASSPDRNYEQYF.

The chain recombines TRBV11-3 with TRBJ2-7, with D hard to call. From germline, CDR1 is SGHNT and CDR2 YENEEA. This CDR3 spans 14 amino acids. Trimming stripped 4 bases from V and 2 bases from J, with 12 bases between. DNA for the CDR3: TGTGCCAGCAGCTCCCGCGGCGAACCCTACGAGCAGTACTTC. Residues: CASSSRGEPYEQYF.

Regarding this clonotype: With a much larger clone just one base away, this may be a read error. V gene TRBV5-1 combines with J gene TRBJ2-2; possibly TRBD2 for D (6 bases). CDR1 is SGHRS, CDR2 YFSETQ, per germline. The CDR3 contains 13 residues. Here the CDR3 reads CASSLENTGGLFF. The CDR3 bases are TGCGCCAGCAGCTTAGAAAACACCGGGGGGCTGTTTTTT.

This chain joins TRBV7-9 and TRBJ2-7, with D perhaps assigned TRBD1 or TRBD2 (5 bases each). The CDR3 extends over 16 amino acids. V lost 4 bases and J lost 1, with 17 bases in between. In germline, CDR1 is SEHNR, CDR2 FQNEAQ (reference sequence). CDR3 sequence (DNA): TGTGCCAGCAGCTCGGGCGAGGGGACGGCTTCCTACGAGCAGTACTTC. Residues: CASSSGEGTASYEQYF. Based on the CDR3 plus reference TRBV7-9 and TRBJ2-7, the full variable domain is DTGVSQNPRHKITKRGQNVTFRCDPISEHNRLYWYRQTLGQGPEFLTYFQNEAQLEKSRLLSDRFSAERPKGSFSTLEIQRTEQGDSAMYLCASSSGEGTASYEQYFGPGTRLTVT.

This clonotype came up many times. V gene TRBV3-1 combines with J gene TRBJ1-2; D ambiguous. Germline-derived CDR1 and CDR2 are LGHDT and YNNKEL (reference sequence). Trimming took 0 bases from V and 2 from J, leaving 7 bases between them. CDR3 length: 14 amino acids. The CDR3 loop is CASSQDQRNYGYTF. The DNA of the CDR3 is TGTGCCAGCAGCCAAGATCAGCGGAACTATGGCTACACCTTC.

This clonotype was seen at least ten times. The chain uses TRBV4-3 and TRBJ1-3; no reliable D call. The CDR3 sequence is 14 residues long. Germline V gives CDR1 LGHNA, CDR2 YSLEER. Trimming removed 2 bases at V and 7 bases at J, with 12 bases between. The CDR3 here is CASSQMPAGNTIYF. For the CDR3, the DNA is TGCGCCAGCAGCCAAATGCCGGCGGGGAACACCATATATTTT.

This clonotype was picked up many times. The rearrangement links TRBV24-1 to TRBJ1-2; a weak D match, TRBD1 (5 bases). V was pared by 4 bases and J by 4 bases, with 9 bases between. CDR3 length: 13 amino acids. The V gene's germline CDR1 is KGHDR and CDR2 SFDVKD. This CDR3 reads CATSEGGGYGYTF. In nucleotides, the CDR3 is TGTGCCACCAGTGAGGGGGGTGGCTATGGCTACACCTTC.

This clonotype came up many times. One junction end disagrees with the germline gene, perhaps due to a read error. The chain combines TRBV7-7 with TRBJ1-4, with 9 bases aligning to TRBD1. The CDR3 is 15 residues long. Germline loops: CDR1 SSHAT, CDR2 FNYEAQ (reference sequence). The CDR3 sequence: CASSPQQGAGEKLFF. Written as DNA, the CDR3 is TGTGCTAGCAGCCCACAACAGGGGGCGGGCGAAAAACTGTTTTTT.

There are many counts of this clonotype. This sequence joins TRBV27 and TRBJ1-2; D unclear. CDR3 size: 13 residues. Per the germline V gene, CDR1 is MNHEY and CDR2 is SMNVEV (reference sequence). Trimming shortened V by 5 bases and J by 5 bases, and 12 bases separated the two germline ends. The CDR3 here is CASSAGMGYGYTF. The CDR3 nucleotides are TGTGCCAGCAGTGCCGGGATGGGTTATGGCTACACCTTC.

This clonotype was picked up many times. The chain uses TRBV4-2 and TRBJ2-4; TRBD2 matches 10 bases. The CDR3 consists of 17 residues. V gave up 0 bases and J gave up 0 bases; unmatched junction bases: 2. The germline V gene encodes CDR1 LGHNA and CDR2 YNFKEQ. The CDR3 spells CASSQDSGGLAKNIQYF. DNA of the CDR3: TGTGCCAGCAGCCAAGATAGCGGGGGGCTAGCCAAAAACATTCAGTACTTC.

This clonotype has ten or more counts. The chain employs TRBV4-1 and TRBJ1-5, with D tentatively TRBD1 (6 bases). In germline, CDR1 is MGHRA, CDR2 YSYEKL. This CDR3 has 16 residues. V lost 0 bases and J lost 2, with 11 bases in between. The CDR3 nucleotides are TGCGCCAGCAGCCAAGATGAGGGGGTACGCAATCAGCCCCAGCATTTT. Residues: CASSQDEGVRNQPQHF.

At least ten counts were recorded for this clonotype. The chain employs TRBV12-3 or TRBV12-4 and TRBJ2-5, with D perhaps matching TRBD2 (5 bases). Trimming shortened V by 2 bases and J by 3 bases, and 16 bases separated the two germline ends. The CDR3 is 16 residues long. DNA of the CDR3: TGTGCCAGCAGTTTAAGTCGAGGGAAGCTCGAAGAGACCCAGTACTTC. Residues: CASSLSRGKLEETQYF.

This clonotype was observed at least ten times. The chain combines TRBV9 with TRBJ1-1, with D uncertain. CDR1 and CDR2 (germline): SGDLS, YYNGEE. V was trimmed by 0 bases and J by 0 bases, leaving 3 bases between them. The CDR3 totals 13 residues. The DNA for the CDR3 is TGTGCCAGCAGCGTAGCAGTGAACACTGAAGCTTTCTTT. This gives the protein CASSVAVNTEAFF. The whole variable domain, remainder taken from reference TRBV9 and TRBJ1-1, is DSGVTQTPKHLITATGQRVTLRCSPRSGDLSVYWYQQSLDQGLQFLIQYYNGEERAKGNILERFSAQQFPDLHSELNLSSLELGDSALYFCASSVAVNTEAFFGQGTRLTVV.

This clonotype has a count of ten or more. The rearrangement joins TRBV6-5 to TRBJ1-6; 9 bases agree with TRBD1. CDR3 length: 14 residues. V lost 0 bases to trimming and J lost 9 bases; unmatched junction nucleotides: 0. Looked up from germline, CDR1 is MNHEY and CDR2 is SVGAGI. CDR3 nucleotides: TGTGCCAGCAGTTACTCGGGACAGGGTTCACCCCTCCACTTT. It encodes CASSYSGQGSPLHF.

This clonotype has only a few counts. The gene calls are TRBV7-2 and TRBJ2-3; the D gene is possibly TRBD2 (6 bases). CDR1 is SGHTA, CDR2 FQGNSA, per germline. The V end lost 5 bases, the J end lost 2 bases, and 14 bases lay between the germline ends. There are 15 residues in the CDR3. CDR3 in DNA: TGTGCCAGCAGCCGGAGGGTCATCCACACAGATACGCAGTATTTT. It codes for CASSRRVIHTDTQYF. The full variable domain, its missing parts supplied by reference TRBV7-2 and TRBJ2-3, is GAGVSQSPSNKVTEKGKDVELRCDPISGHTALYWYRQSLGQGLEFLIYFQGNSAPDKSGLPSDRFSAERTGGSVSTLTIQRTQQEDSAVYLCASSRRVIHTDTQYFGPGTRLTVL.

The genes are TRBV9 and TRBJ2-5; 8 nucleotides line up with TRBD2. Germline V gene sequence: CDR1 SGDLS, CDR2 YYNGEE. The CDR3 extends over 17 amino acids. The ends lost 0 bases at V and 1 base at J; junction bases unmatched: 8. The CDR3 DNA reads TGTGCCAGCAGCGTAGATACAAGCGGGGGACTCCAAGAGACCCAGTACTTC. Amino acids: CASSVDTSGGLQETQYF. The complete variable domain, with remaining parts taken from reference TRBV9 and TRBJ2-5, reads DSGVTQTPKHLITATGQRVTLRCSPRSGDLSVYWYQQSLDQGLQFLIQYYNGEERAKGNILERFSAQQFPDLHSELNLSSLELGDSALYFCASSVDTSGGLQETQYFGPGTRLLVL.

This clonotype has ten or more counts. The V and J genes are TRBV28 and TRBJ2-1; 10 bases line up with TRBD2. This CDR3 is built from 15 residues. Germline V gene sequence: CDR1 MDHEN, CDR2 SYDVKM. J lost 4 bases, V lost 6 bases, and 6 bases had no gene match. This CDR3 reads CASRPSGGHYNEQFF. CDR3 nucleotides: TGTGCCAGCAGACCTAGCGGGGGACATTACAATGAGCAGTTCTTC. Based on the CDR3 plus reference TRBV28 and TRBJ2-1, the full variable domain is DVKVTQSSRYLVKRTGEKVFLECVQDMDHENMFWYRQDPGLGLRLIYFSYDVKMKEKGDIPEGYSVSREKKERFSLILESASTNQTSMYLCASRPSGGHYNEQFFGPGTRLTVL.

The chain joins TRBV6-5 to TRBJ1-2; the D is unclear. The V end was cut by 0 bases, the J end by 8 bases, with 10 bases between. This CDR3 has 13 amino acids. Germline V CDR1 and CDR2: MNHEY, SVGAGI. The CDR3 DNA reads as TGTGCCAGCAGTTACTCGACTGTTGGAGGCTACACCTTC. Residues: CASSYSTVGGYTF.

This clonotype has a count of ten or more. The chain recombines TRBV5-1 with TRBJ2-1; possibly TRBD2 for D (5 bases). CDR1 is SGHRS and CDR2 is YFSETQ in the germline V gene. CDR3 size: 15 residues. The ends were cut back, 4 bases at V and 0 bases at J, with 11 bases in the middle. The DNA for the CDR3 is TGCGCCAGCAGCCCCAGCGGAAACTCCTACAATGAGCAGTTCTTC. It translates to CASSPSGNSYNEQFF. Complete variable domain (other parts from reference TRBV5-1 and TRBJ2-1): KAGVTQTPRYLIKTRGQQVTLSCSPISGHRSVSWYQQTPGQGLQFLFEYFSETQRNKGNFPGRFSGRQFSNSRSEMNVSTLELGDSALYLCASSPSGNSYNEQFFGPGTRLTVL.

The chain combines TRBV7-3 with TRBJ2-1; possible D gene TRBD2, 5 bases. CDR3 length: 18 amino acids. Germline CDR1 and CDR2: SGHTA and FQGTGA. V lost 2 bases and J lost 5, with 22 bases in between. The CDR3: CASSLLGRSLGFNNEQFF. CDR3 DNA sequence: TGTGCCAGCAGCTTATTGGGGAGATCCCTTGGATTTAACAATGAGCAGTTCTTC.

This clonotype was found many times. This sequence joins TRBV9 and TRBJ2-5; D unclear. Germline V gene lookup returns CDR1 SGDLS and CDR2 YYNGEE. Trimming shortened V by 8 bases and J by 2 bases, and 16 bases separated the two germline ends. This CDR3 comprises 14 residues. The CDR3 loop reads CASARTPKQETQYF. The CDR3 bases are TGTGCCAGTGCGCGGACCCCAAAGCAAGAGACCCAGTACTTC.

The chain joins TRBV19 to TRBJ2-6; D gene unclear. Trimming took 5 bases from V and 1 from J, leaving 12 bases between them. The CDR3 covers 16 residues. Germline assignment: CDR1 LNHDA and CDR2 SQIVND (reference sequence). DNA for the CDR3: TGTGCCAGTAGTGACCTTAGGGCTTCTGGGGCCAACGTCCTGACTTTC. Translating gives CASSDLRASGANVLTF. Complete variable domain (other parts from reference TRBV19 and TRBJ2-6): DGGITQSPKYLFRKEGQNVTLSCEQNLNHDAMYWYRQDPGQGLRLIYYSQIVNDFQKGDIAEGYSVSREKKESFPLTVTSAQKNPTAFYLCASSDLRASGANVLTFGAGSRLTVL.

This clonotype occurred many times. The chain has TRBV5-1 and TRBJ1-1, with D hard to call. The CDR3 extends over 13 amino acids. Germline assignment: CDR1 SGHRS and CDR2 YFSETQ. V shed 2 bases and J shed 5 bases, with 10 bases lying between them. The CDR3 is CASSFTLGTEAFF. The CDR3 DNA reads TGCGCCAGCAGCTTTACCTTGGGGACTGAAGCTTTCTTT.